This T cell receptor (beta chain) was captured by sequencing in a study of T cells in Graves' hyperthyroidism and ophthalmopathy. There were TCR beta CDR3 regions amplified from RNA transcripts. HTBI primers were used for first-round RT-PCR of the TCR CDR3. MiXCR, applied by TCRdb to the multiplex PCR reads, yields one record per CDR3 protein. The table lists under 500,000 distinct CDR3 sequences, roughly an eighth of them singletons. With 4 bases removed from V and 8 bases from J, the gap between germline ends came to 21 bases. The CDR3 contains 16 residues. The germline gives CDR1 MNHEY, CDR2 SVGAGI. The study excluded patients with uncontrolled infection, other autoimmune disease, pregnancy or lactation. It was 10 ml of fresh peripheral blood that supplied the PBMCs. This clonotype has just a few counts.

Sample: blood. The genes are TRBV6-5 and TRBJ2-1; perhaps TRBD1 as D (6 bases). The TCR sequence derives from a man aged 45-60 years with Graves' ophthalmopathy. The chain's CDR3 is CASSSARGLALYEQFF. CDR3 in DNA: TGTGCCAGCAGTTCGGCCAGGGGTCTGGCCCTCTATGAGCAGTTCTTC.